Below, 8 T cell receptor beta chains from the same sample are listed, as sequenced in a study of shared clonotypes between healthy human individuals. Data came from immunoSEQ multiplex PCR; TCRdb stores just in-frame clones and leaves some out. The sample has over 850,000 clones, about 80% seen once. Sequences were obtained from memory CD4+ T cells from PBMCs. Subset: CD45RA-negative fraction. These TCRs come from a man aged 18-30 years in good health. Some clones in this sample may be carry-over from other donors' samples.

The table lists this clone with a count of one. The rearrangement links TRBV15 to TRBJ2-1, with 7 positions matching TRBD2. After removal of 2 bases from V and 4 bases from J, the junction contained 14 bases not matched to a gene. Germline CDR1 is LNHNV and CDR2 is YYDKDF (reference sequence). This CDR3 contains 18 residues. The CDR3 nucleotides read TGTGCCACCAGCAGATACCAGACGTGGGAGGGCCTTTACAATGAGCAGTTCTTC. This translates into CATSRYQTWEGLYNEQFF. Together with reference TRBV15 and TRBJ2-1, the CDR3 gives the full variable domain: DAMVIQNPRYQVTQFGKPVTLSCSQTLNHNVMYWYQQKSSQAPKLLFHYYDKDFNNEADTPDNFQSRRPNTSFCFLDIRSPGLGDTAMYLCATSRYQTWEGLYNEQFFGPGTRLTVL.

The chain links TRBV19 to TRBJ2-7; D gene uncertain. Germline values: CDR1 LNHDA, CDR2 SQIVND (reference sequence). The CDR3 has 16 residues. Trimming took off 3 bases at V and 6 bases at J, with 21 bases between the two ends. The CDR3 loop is CASSIRLLRFRAEQYF. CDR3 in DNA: TGTGCCAGTAGTATCCGGCTTCTGAGATTTCGGGCCGAGCAGTACTTC.

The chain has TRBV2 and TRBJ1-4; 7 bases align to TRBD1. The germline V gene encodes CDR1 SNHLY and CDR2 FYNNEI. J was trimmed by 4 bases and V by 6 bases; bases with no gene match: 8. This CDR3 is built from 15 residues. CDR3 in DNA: TGTGCCAGCAGGACCGGACAGGCGGATAATGAAAAACTGTTTTTT. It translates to CASRTGQADNEKLFF.

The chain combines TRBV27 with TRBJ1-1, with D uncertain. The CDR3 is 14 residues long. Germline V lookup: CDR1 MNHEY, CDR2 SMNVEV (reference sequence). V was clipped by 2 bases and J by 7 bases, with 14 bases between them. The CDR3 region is CASSLPSGGGEAFF. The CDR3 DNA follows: TGTGCCAGCAGTTTACCCTCGGGAGGTGGTGAAGCTTTCTTT.

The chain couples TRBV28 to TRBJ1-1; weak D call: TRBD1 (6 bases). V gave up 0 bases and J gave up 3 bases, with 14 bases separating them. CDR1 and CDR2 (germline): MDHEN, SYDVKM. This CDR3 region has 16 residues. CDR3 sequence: CASSLWGAGQDTEAFF. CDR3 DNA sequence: TGTGCCAGCAGTTTATGGGGGGCTGGTCAAGACACTGAAGCTTTCTTT. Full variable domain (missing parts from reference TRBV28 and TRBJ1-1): DVKVTQSSRYLVKRTGEKVFLECVQDMDHENMFWYRQDPGLGLRLIYFSYDVKMKEKGDIPEGYSVSREKKERFSLILESASTNQTSMYLCASSLWGAGQDTEAFFGQGTRLTVV.

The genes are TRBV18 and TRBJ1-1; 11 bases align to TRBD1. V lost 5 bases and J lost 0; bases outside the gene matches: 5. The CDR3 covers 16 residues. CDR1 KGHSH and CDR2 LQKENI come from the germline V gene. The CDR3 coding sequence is TGTGCCAGCTCAAGGGGACAGGGGGTCTTGAACACTGAAGCTTTCTTT. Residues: CASSRGQGVLNTEAFF.

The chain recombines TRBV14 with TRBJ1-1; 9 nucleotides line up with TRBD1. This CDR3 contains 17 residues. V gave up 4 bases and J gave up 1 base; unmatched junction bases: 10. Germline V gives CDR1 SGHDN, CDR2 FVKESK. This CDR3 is CASSLRRGTGPNTEAFF. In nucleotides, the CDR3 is TGTGCCAGCAGCCTACGACGGGGGACAGGGCCGAACACTGAAGCTTTCTTT.

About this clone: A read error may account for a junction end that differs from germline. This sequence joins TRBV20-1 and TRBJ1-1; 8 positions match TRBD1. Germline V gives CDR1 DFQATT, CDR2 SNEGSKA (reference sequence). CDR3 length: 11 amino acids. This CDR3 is CSARETGVRIF. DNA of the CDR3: TGCAGTGCTAGGGAGACAGGGGTAAGGATCTTT.